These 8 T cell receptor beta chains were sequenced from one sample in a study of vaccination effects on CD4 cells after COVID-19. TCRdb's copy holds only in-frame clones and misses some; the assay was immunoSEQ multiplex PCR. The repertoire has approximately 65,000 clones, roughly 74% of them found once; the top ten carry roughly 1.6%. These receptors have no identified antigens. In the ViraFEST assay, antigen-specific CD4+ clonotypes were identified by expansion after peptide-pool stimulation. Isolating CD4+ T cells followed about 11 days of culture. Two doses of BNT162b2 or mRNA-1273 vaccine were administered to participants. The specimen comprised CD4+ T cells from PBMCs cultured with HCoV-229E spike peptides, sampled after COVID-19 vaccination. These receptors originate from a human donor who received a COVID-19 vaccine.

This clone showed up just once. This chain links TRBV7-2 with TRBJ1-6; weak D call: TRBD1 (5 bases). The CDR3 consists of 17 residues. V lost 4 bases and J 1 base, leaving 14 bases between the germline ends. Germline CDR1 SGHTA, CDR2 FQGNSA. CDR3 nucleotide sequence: TGTGCCAGCAGCTCCGCCGGGGCTCGGTCCTATAATTCACCCCTCCACTTT. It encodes CASSSAGARSYNSPLHF.

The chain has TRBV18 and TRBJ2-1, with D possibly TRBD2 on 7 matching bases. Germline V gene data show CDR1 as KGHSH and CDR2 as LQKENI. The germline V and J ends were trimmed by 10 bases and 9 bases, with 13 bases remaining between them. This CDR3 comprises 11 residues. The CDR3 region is CATGGGGEQFF. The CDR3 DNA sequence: TGTGCCACCGGGGGCGGGGGTGAGCAGTTCTTC.

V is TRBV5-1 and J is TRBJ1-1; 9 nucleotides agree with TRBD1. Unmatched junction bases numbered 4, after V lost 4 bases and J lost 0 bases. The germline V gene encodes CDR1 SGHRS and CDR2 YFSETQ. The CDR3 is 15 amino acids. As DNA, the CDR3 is TGCGCCAGCAGCCTAAGACAGGGGGTGAACACTGAAGCTTTCTTT. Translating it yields CASSLRQGVNTEAFF.

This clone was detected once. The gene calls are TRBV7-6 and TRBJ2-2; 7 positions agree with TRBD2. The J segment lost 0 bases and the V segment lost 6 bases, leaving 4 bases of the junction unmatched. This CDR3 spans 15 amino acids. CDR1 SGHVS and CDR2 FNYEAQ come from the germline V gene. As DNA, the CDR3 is TGTGCCAGCAGTAGGACTAGGACGAACACCGGGGAGCTGTTTTTT. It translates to CASSRTRTNTGELFF. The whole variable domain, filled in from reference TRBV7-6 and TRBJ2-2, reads GAGVSQSPRYKVTKRGQDVALRCDPISGHVSLYWYRQALGQGPEFLTYFNYEAQQDKSGLPNDRFSAERPEGSISTLTIQRTEQRDSAMYRCASSRTRTNTGELFFGEGSRLTVL.

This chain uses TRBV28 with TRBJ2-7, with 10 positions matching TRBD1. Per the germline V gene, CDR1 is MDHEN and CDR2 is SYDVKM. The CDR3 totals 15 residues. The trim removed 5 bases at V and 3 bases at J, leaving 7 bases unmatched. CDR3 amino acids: CASSLRTGGDYEQYV. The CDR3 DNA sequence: TGTGCCAGCAGTCTTCGGACAGGGGGAGACTACGAGCAGTACGTC.

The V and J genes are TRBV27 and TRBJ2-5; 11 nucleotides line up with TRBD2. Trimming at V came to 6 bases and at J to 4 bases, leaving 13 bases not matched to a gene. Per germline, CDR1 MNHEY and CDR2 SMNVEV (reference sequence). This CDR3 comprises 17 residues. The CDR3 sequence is CASRPWAPTSGAETQYF. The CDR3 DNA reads TGTGCCAGCAGACCGTGGGCCCCGACTAGCGGGGCAGAGACCCAGTACTTC.

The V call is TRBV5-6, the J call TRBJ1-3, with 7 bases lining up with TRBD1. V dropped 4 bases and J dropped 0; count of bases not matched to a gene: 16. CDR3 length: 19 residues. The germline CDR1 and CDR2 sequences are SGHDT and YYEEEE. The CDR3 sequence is CASSPPFLLDRVSGNTIYF. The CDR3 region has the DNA TGTGCCAGCAGCCCACCCTTTCTCCTCGACAGGGTCTCTGGAAACACCATATATTTT.

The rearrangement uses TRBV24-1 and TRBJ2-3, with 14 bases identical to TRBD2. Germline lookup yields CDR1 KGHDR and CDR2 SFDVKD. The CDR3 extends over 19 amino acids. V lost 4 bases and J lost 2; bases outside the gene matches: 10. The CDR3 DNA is TGTGCCACCAGTGACCCGGGACTAGCGGGGGACCTCCCCACAGATACGCAGTATTTT. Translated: CATSDPGLAGDLPTDTQYF.